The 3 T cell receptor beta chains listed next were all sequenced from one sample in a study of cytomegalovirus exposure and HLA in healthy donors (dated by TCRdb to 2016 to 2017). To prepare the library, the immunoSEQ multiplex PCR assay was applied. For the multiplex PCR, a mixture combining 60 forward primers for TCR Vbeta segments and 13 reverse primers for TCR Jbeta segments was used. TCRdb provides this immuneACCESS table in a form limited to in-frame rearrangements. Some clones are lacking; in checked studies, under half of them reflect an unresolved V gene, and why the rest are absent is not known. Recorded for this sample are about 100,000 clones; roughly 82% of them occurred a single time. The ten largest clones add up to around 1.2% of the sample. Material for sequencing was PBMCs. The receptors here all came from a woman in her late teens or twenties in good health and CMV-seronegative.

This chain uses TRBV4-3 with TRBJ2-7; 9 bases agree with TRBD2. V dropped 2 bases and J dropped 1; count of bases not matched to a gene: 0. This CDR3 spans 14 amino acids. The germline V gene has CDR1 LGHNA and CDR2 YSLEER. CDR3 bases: TGCGCCAGCAGCCAACTAGCGGGATCCTACGAGCAGTACTTC. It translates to CASSQLAGSYEQYF.

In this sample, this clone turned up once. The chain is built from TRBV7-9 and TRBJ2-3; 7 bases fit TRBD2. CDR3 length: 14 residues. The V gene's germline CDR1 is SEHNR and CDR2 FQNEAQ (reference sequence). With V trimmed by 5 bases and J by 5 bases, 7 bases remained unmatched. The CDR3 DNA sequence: TGTGCCAGCAGCCAAGGACTAGGTCTAGATACGCAGTATTTT. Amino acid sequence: CASSQGLGLDTQYF.

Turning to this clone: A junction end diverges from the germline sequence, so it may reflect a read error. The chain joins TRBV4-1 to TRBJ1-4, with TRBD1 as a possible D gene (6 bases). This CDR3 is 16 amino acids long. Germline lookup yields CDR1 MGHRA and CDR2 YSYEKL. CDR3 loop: CASSQERGGANEKLFF. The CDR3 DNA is TGTGCCAGCAGCCAAGAGCGAGGGGGGGCTAATGAAAAACTGTTTTTT.